This passage covers 2 T cell receptor beta chains from one sample sequenced in a study of shared clonotypes between healthy human individuals. Data came from immunoSEQ multiplex PCR; TCRdb stores just in-frame clones and leaves some out. The repertoire holds approximately 1,500,000 clones, with roughly 98% as singletons. Sequenced input: naive CD4+ T cells sorted from blood. As for subset: CD45RA+ positively selected. These receptors were taken from a man aged 30 to 45 in good health.

This CDR3 is CASSLRGDEQFF. Written as DNA, the CDR3 is TGTGCCAGCAGCTTACGAGGCGATGAGCAGTTCTTC. The chain is built from TRBV7-9 and TRBJ2-1; the D is unclear. Trimming stripped 2 bases from V and 8 bases from J, with 7 bases between. CDR3 length equals 12 residues. Germline CDR1 SEHNR, CDR2 FQNEAQ (reference sequence).

The rearrangement uses TRBV7-8 and TRBJ1-1; 8 bases fit TRBD1. This CDR3 spans 14 amino acids. Germline V gene data show CDR1 as SGHVS and CDR2 as FQNEAQ. J gave up 4 bases and V 5 bases, and 6 bases lay outside the gene matches. The CDR3 here is CASSVDRVGTEAFF. As DNA, the CDR3 is TGTGCCAGCAGCGTGGACAGGGTGGGCACTGAAGCTTTCTTT.